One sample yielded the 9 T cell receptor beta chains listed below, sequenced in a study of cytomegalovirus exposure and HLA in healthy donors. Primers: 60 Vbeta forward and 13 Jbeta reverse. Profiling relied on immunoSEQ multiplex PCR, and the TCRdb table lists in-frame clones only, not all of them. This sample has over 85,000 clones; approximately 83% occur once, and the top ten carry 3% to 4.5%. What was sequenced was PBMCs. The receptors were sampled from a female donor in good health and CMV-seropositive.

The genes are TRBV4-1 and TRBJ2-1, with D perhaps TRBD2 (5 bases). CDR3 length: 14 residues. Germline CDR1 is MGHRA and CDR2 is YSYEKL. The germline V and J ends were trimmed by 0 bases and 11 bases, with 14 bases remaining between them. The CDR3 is CASSQDGSGIQQFF. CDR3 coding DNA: TGCGCCAGCAGCCAAGATGGCAGCGGCATCCAGCAGTTCTTC.

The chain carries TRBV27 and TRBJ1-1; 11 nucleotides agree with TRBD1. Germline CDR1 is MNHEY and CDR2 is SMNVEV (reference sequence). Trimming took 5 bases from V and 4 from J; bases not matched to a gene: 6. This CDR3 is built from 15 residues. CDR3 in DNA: TGTGCCAGCAGTCTTACCGGGACAGGGGGCACTGAAGCTTTCTTT. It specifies CASSLTGTGGTEAFF.

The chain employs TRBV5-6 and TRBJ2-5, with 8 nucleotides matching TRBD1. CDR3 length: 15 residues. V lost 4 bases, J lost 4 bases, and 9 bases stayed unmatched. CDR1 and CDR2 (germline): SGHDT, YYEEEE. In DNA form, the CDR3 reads TGTGCCAGCAGCCCCTGGGGACAGGTTGTAGAGACCCAGTACTTC. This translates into CASSPWGQVVETQYF.

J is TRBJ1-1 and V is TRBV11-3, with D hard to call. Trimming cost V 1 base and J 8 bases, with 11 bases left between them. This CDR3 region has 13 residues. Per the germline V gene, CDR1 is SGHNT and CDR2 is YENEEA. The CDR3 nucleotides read TGTGCCAGCAGCTTAGGGCCAGGTCGCGAAGCTTTCTTT. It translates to CASSLGPGREAFF. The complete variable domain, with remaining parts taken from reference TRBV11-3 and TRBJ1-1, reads EAGVVQSPRYKIIEKKQPVAFWCNPISGHNTLYWYLQNLGQGPELLIRYENEEAVDDSQLPKDRFSAERLKGVDSTLKIQPAELGDSAVYLCASSLGPGREAFFGQGTRLTVV.

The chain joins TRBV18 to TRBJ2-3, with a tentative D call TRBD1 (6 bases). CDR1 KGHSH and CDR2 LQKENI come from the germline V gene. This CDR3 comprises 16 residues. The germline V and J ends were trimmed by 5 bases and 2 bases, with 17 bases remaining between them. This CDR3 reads CASSSLDRPATDTQYF. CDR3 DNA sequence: TGTGCCAGCTCATCCCTAGACAGGCCTGCCACAGATACGCAGTATTTT.

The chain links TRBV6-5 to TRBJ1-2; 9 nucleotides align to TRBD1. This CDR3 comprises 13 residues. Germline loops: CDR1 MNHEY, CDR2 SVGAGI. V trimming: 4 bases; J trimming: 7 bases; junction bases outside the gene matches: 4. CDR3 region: CASSWGQGGGYTF. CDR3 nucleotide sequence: TGTGCCAGCAGTTGGGGACAGGGCGGTGGCTACACCTTC.

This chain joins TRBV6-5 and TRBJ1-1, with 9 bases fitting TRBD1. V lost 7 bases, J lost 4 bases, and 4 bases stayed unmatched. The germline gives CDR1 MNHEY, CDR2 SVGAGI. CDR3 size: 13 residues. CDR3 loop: CASNIQGATEAFF. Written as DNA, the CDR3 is TGTGCCAGCAACATACAGGGGGCCACTGAAGCTTTCTTT.

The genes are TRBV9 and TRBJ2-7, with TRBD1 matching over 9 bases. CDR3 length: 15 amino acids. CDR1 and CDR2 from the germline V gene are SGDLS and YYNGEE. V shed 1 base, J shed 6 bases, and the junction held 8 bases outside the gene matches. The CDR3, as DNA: TGTGCCAGCAGCGTAACGCCGGGACAGGGAACCGAGCAGTACTTC. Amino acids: CASSVTPGQGTEQYF. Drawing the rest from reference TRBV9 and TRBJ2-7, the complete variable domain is DSGVTQTPKHLITATGQRVTLRCSPRSGDLSVYWYQQSLDQGLQFLIQYYNGEERAKGNILERFSAQQFPDLHSELNLSSLELGDSALYFCASSVTPGQGTEQYFGPGTRLTVT.

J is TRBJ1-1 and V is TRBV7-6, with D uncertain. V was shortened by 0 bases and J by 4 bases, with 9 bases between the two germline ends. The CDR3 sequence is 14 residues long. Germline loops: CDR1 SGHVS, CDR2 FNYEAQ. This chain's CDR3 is CASSLAGLGTEAFF. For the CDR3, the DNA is TGTGCCAGCAGCTTAGCCGGGTTGGGCACTGAAGCTTTCTTT.